Each of the 24 T cell receptor beta chains below was sequenced from the same sample in a study of T cell responses to AZD1222 COVID-19 vaccine. The table came from immunoSEQ multiplex PCR; TCRdb's copy has only in-frame clones and leaves some out. Of about 39,000 clones listed, 88% are singletons. The material was peripheral blood, obtained 28 days after the second dose of the MenACWY control vaccine. These receptors came from an adult who received the MenACWY meningococcal vaccine as a control.

This chain joins TRBV27 and TRBJ1-2, with D unresolved. The ends were cut back, 5 bases at V and 2 bases at J, with 9 bases in the middle. The CDR3 runs to 13 residues. The germline CDR1 and CDR2 sequences are MNHEY and SMNVEV (reference sequence). DNA of the CDR3: TGTGCCAGCAGTCCCCAGAGGAACTATGGCTACACCTTC. This encodes CASSPQRNYGYTF.

The V gene is TRBV3-1 (or the pseudogene TRBV3-2), the J gene TRBJ2-5; D is unresolved. The V and J ends lost 6 bases and 5 bases respectively, with 10 bases between them. Germline CDR1 and CDR2: LGHDT and YNNKEL (reference sequence). The CDR3 length is 12 residues. The chain's CDR3 is CASRQRRETQYF. DNA of the CDR3: TGTGCCAGCAGACAACGGCGGGAGACCCAGTACTTC.

In DNA, the CDR3 is TGTGCCAGCAGCGGCCGGGCCCCTTGGGAGCTGTTTTTT. It is translated as CASSGRAPWELFF. The rearrangement uses TRBV28 and TRBJ2-2; D unresolved. The CDR3 loop spans 13 amino acids. Germline assignment: CDR1 MDHEN and CDR2 SYDVKM. Deletions cut 6 bases from V and 9 bases from J, with 14 bases between.

The rearrangement links TRBV30 to TRBJ2-3, with D possibly being TRBD2 (6 bases). The CDR3 sequence is 17 residues long. V dropped 1 base and J dropped 2 bases, with 19 bases sitting between them. Germline values: CDR1 GTSNPN, CDR2 SVGIG (reference sequence). The CDR3 protein is CAWSDPGGLAITDTQYF. DNA of the CDR3: TGTGCCTGGAGTGACCCCGGGGGACTCGCCATCACAGATACGCAGTATTTT.

This clone was seen a single time. The rearrangement uses TRBV5-1 and TRBJ2-2, with 7 positions matching TRBD2. The V segment lost 7 bases and the J segment 7 bases; nucleotides outside the gene matches: 10. This CDR3 is 14 amino acids long. Germline lookup yields CDR1 SGHRS and CDR2 YFSETQ. CDR3 DNA sequence: TGCGCCAGCGGTCAATCCCCGGGGGGCGGGGAGCTGTTTTTT. Translated, it gives CASGQSPGGGELFF.

This clone was observed once. The chain couples TRBV5-1 to TRBJ2-1, with D possibly called TRBD1 or TRBD2 (5 bases each). The CDR3 is 17 residues long. Germline V gene lookup returns CDR1 SGHRS and CDR2 YFSETQ. The ends were cut back, 5 bases at V and 2 bases at J, with 20 bases in the middle. The CDR3 loop is CASSLSPRDLPYNEQFF. The CDR3 region has the DNA TGCGCCAGCAGTTTATCCCCCCGGGACCTTCCCTACAATGAGCAGTTCTTC. Full variable domain (rest looked up from reference TRBV5-1 and TRBJ2-1): KAGVTQTPRYLIKTRGQQVTLSCSPISGHRSVSWYQQTPGQGLQFLFEYFSETQRNKGNFPGRFSGRQFSNSRSEMNVSTLELGDSALYLCASSLSPRDLPYNEQFFGPGTRLTVL.

The V call is TRBV7-8, the J call TRBJ2-7; 8 bases match TRBD2. Germline loops: CDR1 SGHVS, CDR2 FQNEAQ. The CDR3 runs 15 residues. After removal of 4 bases from V and 2 bases from J, the junction contained 7 bases not matched to a gene. The CDR3 sequence: CASSSRRLATYEQYF. DNA of the CDR3: TGTGCCAGCAGCTCCCGAAGACTAGCGACCTACGAGCAGTACTTC.

The CDR3 region is CAWSVLANTGELFF. In DNA form, the CDR3 reads TGTGCCTGGAGTGTACTGGCGAACACCGGGGAGCTGTTTTTT. The chain recombines TRBV30 with TRBJ2-2, with D hard to call. The CDR3 has 14 amino acids. Trimming cost V 0 bases and J 0 bases, with 5 bases left between them. CDR1 is GTSNPN and CDR2 is SVGIG in the germline V gene (reference sequence).

J is TRBJ2-7 and V is TRBV5-5; unclear D gene. The V gene lost 5 bases and the J gene lost 3 bases, with 12 bases spanning the gap. This CDR3 has 13 amino acids. CDR1 is SGHKS, CDR2 YYEKEE, per germline (reference sequence). CDR3 residues: CASSEDGDYEQYF. CDR3 bases: TGTGCCAGCAGTGAGGACGGAGACTACGAGCAGTACTTC.

V gene TRBV5-1 combines with J gene TRBJ1-3; TRBD1 agrees at 9 bases. Losses at the gene ends were 4 bases for V and 0 bases for J; bases not matched to a gene: 5. Germline assignment: CDR1 SGHRS and CDR2 YFSETQ. The CDR3 has 16 residues. The CDR3 nucleotides read TGCGCCAGCAGCGTCTTACAGGGGGCCTCTGGAAACACCATATATTTT. It translates to CASSVLQGASGNTIYF.

V gene TRBV28 combines with J gene TRBJ1-4, with no clear D. The CDR3 covers 13 residues. Germline CDR1 reads MDHEN; CDR2 reads SYDVKM. Trimming took 3 bases from V and 8 from J, leaving 10 bases between them. This CDR3 is CASSLGGKEKLFF. The CDR3, as DNA: TGTGCCAGCAGTTTGGGCGGGAAGGAAAAACTGTTTTTT.

This sequence joins TRBV30 and TRBJ2-7; 8 bases are shared with TRBD2. The germline gives CDR1 GTSNPN, CDR2 SVGIG (reference sequence). The CDR3 has 14 amino acids. V dropped 0 bases and J dropped 9; count of bases not matched to a gene: 10. CDR3 nucleotide sequence: TGTGCCTGGAGTGTAAAGCGGGGGTCGCCCACGCAGTACTTC. Translation: CAWSVKRGSPTQYF.

The rearrangement joins TRBV9 to TRBJ1-6; D not certain. Germline values: CDR1 SGDLS, CDR2 YYNGEE. The length of the CDR3 is 16 residues. V lost 3 bases and J lost 2, with 12 bases in between. CDR3 region: CASSAGTAAYNSPLHF. CDR3 nucleotides: TGTGCCAGCAGCGCGGGAACAGCGGCCTATAATTCACCCCTCCACTTT.

This clone was counted only a few times. CDR3 region: CASSLTVQTEQYF. CDR3 nucleotides: TGTGCCAGCAGCTTAACGGTACAGACCGAGCAGTACTTC. The chain uses TRBV7-3 and TRBJ2-7; the D is unclear. CDR1 SGHTA and CDR2 FQGTGA come from the germline V gene. This CDR3 contains 13 residues. Trimming stripped 0 bases from V and 6 bases from J, with 9 bases between.

V is TRBV9 and J is TRBJ2-6, with 7 nucleotides matching TRBD1. The CDR3 length is 18 residues. Trimming took 4 bases from V and 0 from J; bases not matched to a gene: 10. CDR1 and CDR2 from the germline V gene are SGDLS and YYNGEE. The CDR3 DNA reads TGTGCCAGCAGCTCTCTTTACAGGGGAGTCTCTGGGGCCAACGTCCTGACTTTC. Its protein is CASSSLYRGVSGANVLTF. The full variable domain, with the rest looked up from reference TRBV9 and TRBJ2-6, is DSGVTQTPKHLITATGQRVTLRCSPRSGDLSVYWYQQSLDQGLQFLIQYYNGEERAKGNILERFSAQQFPDLHSELNLSSLELGDSALYFCASSSLYRGVSGANVLTFGAGSRLTVL.

This clone was detected only once. This chain connects TRBV27 to TRBJ1-4; the D gene is possibly TRBD1 (5 bases). The CDR3 is made up of 15 amino acids. Trimming took off 5 bases at V and 6 bases at J, with 16 bases between the two ends. The V gene's germline CDR1 is MNHEY and CDR2 SMNVEV (reference sequence). CDR3 amino acids: CASSVTWAGYEKLFF. The CDR3 DNA reads TGTGCCAGCAGTGTTACGTGGGCAGGGTATGAAAAACTGTTTTTT.

This clone was seen just once. This chain uses TRBV29-1 with TRBJ1-2; no firm D call. This CDR3 spans 13 amino acids. The V end was cut by 6 bases, the J end by 8 bases, with 19 bases between. Germline-derived CDR1 and CDR2 are SQVTM and ANQGSEA. Here the CDR3 reads CSVAVVRGSGYTF. CDR3 nucleotides: TGCAGCGTGGCCGTAGTGAGAGGGAGCGGCTACACCTTC.

In its sample, this clone was seen a few times. The J gene is TRBJ1-2, the V gene TRBV13; a weak D match, TRBD1 (6 bases). The germline V and J ends were trimmed by 3 bases and 7 bases, with 12 bases remaining between them. The CDR3 covers 13 residues. Germline CDR1 PRHDT, CDR2 FYEKMQ (reference sequence). CDR3 sequence: CASSLRRGGGYTF. CDR3 coding DNA: TGTGCCAGCAGCTTGCGCAGGGGAGGTGGCTACACCTTC.

V and J are TRBV28 and TRBJ1-1; maybe TRBD1 (5 bases). Trimming shortened V by 8 bases and J by 1 base, and 17 bases separated the two germline ends. Germline CDR1 MDHEN, CDR2 SYDVKM. The CDR3 has 15 residues. CDR3 DNA: TGTGCCAGCTACCCCCTAGATACAGGGAACACTGAAGCTTTCTTT. Protein product: CASYPLDTGNTEAFF.

Note on this clone: The same CDR3 can be traced to other DNA sequences in this sample. The rearrangement uses TRBV6-5 and TRBJ1-2; tentatively, D is TRBD1 (6 bases). Trimming stripped 2 bases from V and 2 bases from J, with 12 bases between. Germline values: CDR1 MNHEY, CDR2 SVGAGI. This CDR3 is built from 15 residues. As DNA, the CDR3 is TGTGCCAGCAGTTACAGCAGGGGTCGCAACTATGGCTACACCTTC. Translating gives CASSYSRGRNYGYTF.

V usage is TRBV25-1 and J usage is TRBJ2-3; D unclear. CDR1 and CDR2 (germline): MGHDK, SYGVNS. V was pared by 7 bases and J by 4 bases, with 15 bases between. The CDR3 has 14 amino acids. In DNA form, the CDR3 reads TGTGCCAGCATGATATCAGAAGGCGCAGATACGCAGTATTTT. The encoded protein is CASMISEGADTQYF.

The V call is TRBV7-2, the J call TRBJ2-1; 13 bases match TRBD2. The J segment lost 2 bases and the V segment lost 4 bases, leaving 11 bases of the junction unmatched. Germline-derived CDR1 and CDR2 are SGHTA and FQGNSA. The CDR3 has 19 amino acids. The CDR3 nucleotides read TGTGCCAGCAGCTACGGGACTAGCGGGGTTCCCTTGCCCTACAATGAGCAGTTCTTC. This codes for CASSYGTSGVPLPYNEQFF.

The chain uses TRBV6-1 and TRBJ2-1; the match to TRBD2 covers 14 bases. The CDR3 is 18 residues long. Trimming took 4 bases from V and 6 from J; bases not matched to a gene: 11. Germline loops: CDR1 MNHNS, CDR2 SASEGT. The CDR3 DNA is TGTGCCAGCAGTGGACTAGCGGGAGGGTCCTACCCTTTCAATGAGCAGTTCTTC. Protein product: CASSGLAGGSYPFNEQFF.

V gene TRBV4-1 combines with J gene TRBJ1-6; D is unclear. Germline V gives CDR1 MGHRA, CDR2 YSYEKL. The CDR3 contains 14 residues. V gave up 6 bases and J gave up 6 bases, with 12 bases separating them. The CDR3 DNA follows: TGCGCCAGCAGTCCATTACGGATTAATTCACCCCTCCACTTT. The encoded protein is CASSPLRINSPLHF.